This T cell receptor beta chain was recovered during a study of blood T cell repertoires in COVID-19. In the source study's methods: Using reference gene primer amplification, nucleated cell counts were estimated. TCRdb's copy holds only in-frame clones and misses some; the assay was immunoSEQ multiplex PCR. V and J calls and clone size follow that table, whereas D and trimming were derived from the DNA. This table has about 180,000 clones, around 88% appearing once. V lost 6 bases to trimming and J lost 4 bases, with 22 bases between them. This CDR3 is 17 amino acids long. Per germline, CDR1 MDHEN and CDR2 SYDVKM. The participants were between about 18 and 90 years old and came from fewer than 25 US areas. Participants were placed into cohorts based on the clinical history they reported. Two negative PCRs, clearance, or symptom resolution characterized the recovered Cohort 3 donors.

V gene TRBV28 combines with J gene TRBJ1-5; maybe TRBD1 (6 bases). The specimen was PBMCs or T cells enriched from blood (not recorded which). The receptor was isolated from a woman in her 30s who had recovered from COVID-19. The CDR3 DNA follows: TGTGCCAGCAGGGATGGGTCAGGGGCCCTTATTAATCAGCCCCAGCATTTT. It is translated as CASRDGSGALINQPQHF.